The rows below give T cell receptor beta chains drawn from one sample of a study of shared clonotypes between healthy human individuals. TCRdb keeps only in-frame clones here, not all; method: immunoSEQ multiplex PCR. The sample has over 400,000 clones, 65% to 85% seen once. The sequenced sample consisted of PBMCs. These receptors originate from a woman aged 40-49 years in good health. Some clones in this sample may be carry-over from other donors' samples. Each CDR3 is given with its conserved first and last residue. The D gene is left open where the match is weak. A row's size may be missing; if present it is once, few, many or a size class.

d_call: .; j_call: TRBJ1-5; clone_size: few; v_call: TRBV6-1; cdr3_aa: CASILGPSSNQPQHF; cdr3_nt: .
d_call: TRBD1; j_call: TRBJ1-1; clone_size: few; v_call: TRBV2; cdr3_aa: CASNLQGQNTEAFF; cdr3_nt: TGTGCCAGCAATCTACAGGGGCAGAACACTGAAGCTTTCTTT
d_call: TRBD2; j_call: TRBJ2-2; clone_size: .; v_call: TRBV11-2; cdr3_aa: CASSLEPSGRAKRTGELFF; cdr3_nt: TGTGCCAGCAGCTTAGAACCTAGCGGGAGGGCCAAGAGGACCGGGGAGCTGTTTTTT
d_call: .; j_call: TRBJ1-1; clone_size: once; v_call: TRBV10-3; cdr3_aa: CAISQDTANTEAFF; cdr3_nt: TGTGCCATCAGCCAGGACACAGCGAACACTGAAGCTTTCTTT
d_call: .; j_call: TRBJ2-7; clone_size: .; v_call: TRBV28; cdr3_aa: CASTQGSYEQYF; cdr3_nt: TGTGCCAGCACACAGGGCTCCTACGAGCAGTACTTC
d_call: TRBD2; j_call: TRBJ2-1; clone_size: .; v_call: TRBV4-3; cdr3_aa: CASSQGLAGNVEQFF; cdr3_nt: TGCGCCAGCAGCCAGGGACTAGCGGGAAATGTTGAGCAGTTCTTC
d_call: .; j_call: TRBJ1-5; clone_size: once; v_call: TRBV30; cdr3_aa: CAWSAGGGGQPQHF; cdr3_nt: TGTGCCTGGAGTGCCGGTGGGGGCGGGCAGCCCCAGCATTTT
d_call: TRBD1; j_call: TRBJ2-6; clone_size: once; v_call: TRBV7-2; cdr3_aa: CASRGSGQGLPGANVLTF; cdr3_nt: TGTGCCAGCAGGGGTTCGGGACAGGGTTTACCTGGGGCCAACGTCCTGACTTTC
d_call: .; j_call: TRBJ2-7; clone_size: .; v_call: TRBV7-7; cdr3_aa: CASSQGTAGYEQYF; cdr3_nt: TGTGCCAGCAGCCAAGGGACAGCGGGCTACGAGCAGTACTTC
d_call: .; j_call: TRBJ1-2; clone_size: .; v_call: TRBV6-7; cdr3_aa: CASTSGGLGDYGYTF; cdr3_nt: TGTGCCAGCACTTCGGGGGGGCTGGGTGACTATGGCTACACCTTC
d_call: .; j_call: TRBJ1-1; clone_size: .; v_call: TRBV6-6; cdr3_aa: CASRGGSATEAFF; cdr3_nt: TGTGCCAGCAGGGGGGGCTCAGCTACTGAAGCTTTCTTT
d_call: .; j_call: TRBJ2-1; clone_size: .; v_call: TRBV9; cdr3_aa: CASSVAGAGYNEQFF; cdr3_nt: TGTGCCAGCAGCGTAGCGGGGGCCGGGTACAATGAGCAGTTCTTC
d_call: TRBD2; j_call: TRBJ2-5; clone_size: .; v_call: TRBV25-1; cdr3_aa: CAGTRGGRETQYF; cdr3_nt: TGTGCCGGCACCCGGGGGGGGCGGGAGACCCAGTACTTC
d_call: .; j_call: TRBJ2-1; clone_size: .; v_call: TRBV6-1; cdr3_aa: CASTEGMETNEQFF; cdr3_nt: TGTGCCAGCACCGAAGGGATGGAGACCAATGAGCAGTTCTTC
d_call: TRBD2; j_call: TRBJ2-7; clone_size: many; v_call: TRBV11-2; cdr3_aa: CASSLPGTSYEQYF; cdr3_nt: TGTGCCAGCAGCTTACCCGGGACTAGCTACGAGCAGTACTTC
d_call: .; j_call: TRBJ2-5; clone_size: .; v_call: TRBV30; cdr3_aa: CAWSEWQETQYF; cdr3_nt: TGTGCCTGGAGTGAATGGCAAGAGACCCAGTACTTC
d_call: TRBD1; j_call: TRBJ2-7; clone_size: .; v_call: TRBV5-6; cdr3_aa: CASQRQGSYEQYF; cdr3_nt: TGTGCCAGCCAGAGACAGGGATCCTACGAGCAGTACTTC
d_call: TRBD1; j_call: TRBJ2-7; clone_size: .; v_call: TRBV7-3; cdr3_aa: CASSPQPGQGAKQYF; cdr3_nt: TGTGCCAGCAGCCCTCAACCGGGACAGGGGGCCAAGCAGTACTTC
d_call: TRBD1; j_call: TRBJ2-7; clone_size: once; v_call: TRBV7-2; cdr3_aa: CASSYRTGSYEQYF; cdr3_nt: TGTGCCAGCAGCTACCGGACAGGAAGCTACGAGCAGTACTTC
d_call: .; j_call: TRBJ2-2; clone_size: .; v_call: TRBV30; cdr3_aa: CAWRDGRNTGELFF; cdr3_nt: TGTGCCTGGAGGGACGGGAGGAACACCGGGGAGCTGTTTTTT
d_call: .; j_call: TRBJ1-5; clone_size: .; v_call: TRBV30; cdr3_aa: CAWTRTASNQPQHF; cdr3_nt: TGTGCCTGGACGCGGACCGCTAGCAATCAGCCCCAGCATTTT
d_call: .; j_call: TRBJ2-1; clone_size: .; v_call: TRBV6-1; cdr3_aa: CASSLGAGWQFF; cdr3_nt: TGTGCCAGCAGCCTCGGGGCTGGGTGGCAGTTCTTC
d_call: TRBD2; j_call: TRBJ2-3; clone_size: .; v_call: TRBV5-1; cdr3_aa: CASSHTSGRADSTDTQYF; cdr3_nt: TGCGCCAGCAGCCACACTAGCGGGAGGGCCGATAGCACAGATACGCAGTATTTT
d_call: TRBD2; j_call: TRBJ2-5; clone_size: .; v_call: TRBV4-1; cdr3_aa: CASSSGGGGRVQETQYF; cdr3_nt: TGCGCCAGCAGCTCTGGAGGGGGCGGGAGGGTCCAAGAGACCCAGTACTTC
d_call: .; j_call: TRBJ1-1; clone_size: .; v_call: TRBV4-3; cdr3_aa: CASSQGSTEAFF; cdr3_nt: TGCGCCAGCAGCCAAGGGTCTACTGAAGCTTTCTTT
d_call: TRBD2; j_call: TRBJ2-2; clone_size: .; v_call: TRBV10-3; cdr3_aa: CAISTSGSNAGELFF; cdr3_nt: TGTGCCATCAGCACTAGCGGGAGTAATGCCGGGGAGCTGTTTTTT
d_call: TRBD2; j_call: TRBJ2-3; clone_size: .; v_call: TRBV10-1; cdr3_aa: CASSELAVFYTDTQYF; cdr3_nt: TGCGCCAGCAGTGAACTAGCGGTTTTTTACACAGATACGCAGTATTTT
d_call: .; j_call: TRBJ1-1; clone_size: .; v_call: TRBV7-9; cdr3_aa: CASSLTGNTEAFF; cdr3_nt: TGTGCCAGCAGCCTCACAGGGAACACTGAAGCTTTCTTT
d_call: .; j_call: TRBJ2-3; clone_size: once; v_call: TRBV7-7; cdr3_aa: CASSLNVFTDTQYF; cdr3_nt: TGTGCTAGCAGCTTAAATGTTTTCACAGATACGCAGTATTTT
d_call: .; j_call: TRBJ2-2; clone_size: once; v_call: TRBV2; cdr3_aa: CASNSGVFSGELFF; cdr3_nt: TGTGCCAGCAACTCAGGGGTTTTTTCCGGGGAGCTGTTTTTT
d_call: TRBD2; j_call: TRBJ2-3; clone_size: .; v_call: TRBV7-9; cdr3_aa: CASSLGLAGNRDTQYF; cdr3_nt: TGTGCCAGCAGCTTAGGACTAGCGGGAAACAGAGATACGCAGTATTTT
d_call: .; j_call: TRBJ1-1; clone_size: .; v_call: TRBV18; cdr3_aa: CASSPTRDEAFF; cdr3_nt: TGTGCCAGCTCACCGACCAGGGATGAAGCTTTCTTT
d_call: .; j_call: TRBJ1-1; clone_size: .; v_call: TRBV28; cdr3_aa: CASSSRDIANTEAFF; cdr3_nt: TGTGCCAGCAGTTCGCGGGATATCGCGAACACTGAAGCTTTCTTT
d_call: TRBD2; j_call: TRBJ2-7; clone_size: .; v_call: TRBV10-1; cdr3_aa: CAGHSTSGYEQYF; cdr3_nt: TGCGCCGGACATTCGACTAGCGGCTACGAGCAGTACTTC
d_call: TRBD1; j_call: TRBJ1-1; clone_size: .; v_call: TRBV6-1; cdr3_aa: CASSVLRGRNTEAFF; cdr3_nt: TGTGCCAGCAGTGTACTCAGGGGGCGGAACACTGAAGCTTTCTTT
d_call: .; j_call: TRBJ1-2; clone_size: .; v_call: TRBV10-1; cdr3_aa: CASRNRANYGYTF; cdr3_nt: TGCGCCAGCAGAAACAGGGCAAACTATGGCTACACCTTC